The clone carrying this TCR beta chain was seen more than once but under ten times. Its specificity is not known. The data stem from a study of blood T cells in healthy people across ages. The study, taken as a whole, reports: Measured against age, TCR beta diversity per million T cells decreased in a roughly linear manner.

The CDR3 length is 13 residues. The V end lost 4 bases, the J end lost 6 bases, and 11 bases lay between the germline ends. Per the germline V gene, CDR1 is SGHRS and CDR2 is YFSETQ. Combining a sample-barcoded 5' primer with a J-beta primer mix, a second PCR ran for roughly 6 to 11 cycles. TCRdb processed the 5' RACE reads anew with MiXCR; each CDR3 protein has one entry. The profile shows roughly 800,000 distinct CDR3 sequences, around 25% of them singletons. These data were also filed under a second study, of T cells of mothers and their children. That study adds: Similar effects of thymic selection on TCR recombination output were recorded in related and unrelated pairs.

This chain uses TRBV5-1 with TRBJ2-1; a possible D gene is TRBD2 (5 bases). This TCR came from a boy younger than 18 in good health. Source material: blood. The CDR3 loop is CASSREEGNEQFF. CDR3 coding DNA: TGCGCCAGCAGCAGGGAAGAGGGCAATGAGCAGTTCTTC.